This entry is about one T cell receptor (beta chain). The antigen this receptor binds is unknown. Qualities for individual bases were not recorded, and no much larger clone is one base off. Including the terminal cysteine and phenylalanine, the CDR3 comprises 13 residues. The read is trimmed to its CDR3 DNA, 39 bases read in frame from base 1. Between the V and J ends, shortened by 0 bases and 10 bases respectively, the junction contains 12 bases. The germline V gene provides CDR1 MGHDK and CDR2 SYGVNS. The sample is drawn from a study of blood T cell repertoires in COVID-19 (dated by TCRdb to about 2020). For context, the study as a whole: Collaborator samples came from the United States, Italy and Spain and covered acute and convalescent phases of COVID-19. The prospective study material was composed of cDNA or gDNA derived from T cells, B-cell-depleted T cells, or PBMCs. Subjects who had been exposed to COVID-19, were actively infected with it, or had recovered from it provided the deeply sampled blood TCRbeta repertoires that made up the dataset. A freely available public database, intended as a resource for researchers studying the immune response to SARS-CoV-2, is where the repertoires were released. The samples were drawn from the first 160 participants of the ongoing ImmuneRACE study and from 950 to 1,500 subjects provided by 6 global collaborators. Sample metadata almost always included a de-identified subject ID, COVID-19 status, age in years and sex. Where available, HLA class I and class II types were obtained from metadata supplied by the sample provider rather than from assay-based typing. Beyond this particular receptor, the publication reports: Clinical and demographic metadata were provided uncurated, with the amount varying by source and participant.

Participants in the prospective study were aged 18 to 89 years, lived in 24 United States geographic areas, and enrolled through a virtual design. In the prospective study, cohorts were assigned on the basis of participant-reported clinical history obtained from a screening survey and a study questionnaire. Exposed participants had been in contact, within 2 weeks of entering the study, with a person who had a PCR-confirmed or clinician-diagnosed case of COVID-19. In the prospective study, whole blood, serum and a nasopharyngeal or oropharyngeal swab were collected from each participant by mobile phlebotomists. Prospective study participants could optionally give additional blood draws and questionnaires over a roughly 2-month period. Before DNA extraction, prospective study blood samples were shipped either frozen or at room temperature. TCRbeta CDR3 regions were amplified from genomic DNA by means of the immunoSEQ Assay, a bias-controlled multiplex PCR. As for the original processing: The number of nucleated cells in each sample was estimated from the amplification of reference gene primers within the assay. Sequence reads were collapsed and filtered to measure the absolute abundance of every unique TCRbeta CDR3 rearrangement. For each sample, productive Simpson clonality was calculated by taking the square root of Simpson's diversity index across productive rearrangements. TCRdb mirrors the immuneACCESS table, restricted to in-frame sequences. Some clones are absent from its copies; in checked studies, under half trace to an unresolved V gene, and the reason for the others is unknown. V and J calls plus clone size are reproduced from that table; the DNA served to infer D and trimming. Present in this sample are 250,000 or so clones, about 90% of which were seen just once. Of the sample, 3% to 4% is held by the ten largest clones.

The rearrangement joined TRBV25-1 to TRBJ1-1, and perhaps TRBD1 as D gene, on 5 matching bases. Sequences were obtained from PBMCs or T cells enriched from blood (not recorded which). This clonotype was obtained from a woman in her 30s who had been exposed to COVID-19. The DNA is TGTGCCAGCAGTGAATACCGGCAGGGAGGAGCTTTCTTT. It specifies CASSEYRQGGAFF.